The 7 T cell receptor beta chains below were found in one sample sequenced in a study of cytomegalovirus exposure and HLA in healthy donors. PCR employed 60 Vbeta and 13 Jbeta primers. Assay used: immunoSEQ multiplex PCR; TCRdb lists only in-frame clones, some missing. This sample's table reports about 200,000 clones. Sequencing was carried out using PBMCs. Source of these receptors: a boy between 10 and 17 years old in good health and CMV-seronegative.

The chain combines TRBV19 with TRBJ2-7; TRBD2 agrees at 8 bases. The CDR3 has 15 residues. Trimming cost V 2 bases and J 0 bases; bases outside gene matches: 3. Germline CDR1 is LNHDA and CDR2 is SQIVND (reference sequence). The CDR3 sequence: CASSIMSGGSYEQYF. The CDR3 DNA sequence: TGTGCCAGTAGTATAATGAGCGGGGGCTCCTACGAGCAGTACTTC.

The chain has TRBV18 and TRBJ2-3, with TRBD2 matching over 8 bases. Germline V CDR1 and CDR2: KGHSH, LQKENI. CDR3 size: 17 residues. V shed 3 bases and J 0 bases; nucleotides not matched to a gene: 8. The CDR3 spells CASSPKASGGSTDTQYF. In DNA form, the CDR3 reads TGTGCCAGCTCACCCAAGGCCAGCGGGGGCAGCACAGATACGCAGTATTTT. Based on the CDR3 plus reference TRBV18 and TRBJ2-3, the full variable domain is NAGVMQNPRHLVRRRGQEARLRCSPMKGHSHVYWYRQLPEEGLKFMVYLQKENIIDESGMPKERFSAEFPKEGPSILRIQQVVRGDSAAYFCASSPKASGGSTDTQYFGPGTRLTVL.

The V gene is TRBV27, the J gene TRBJ2-7; TRBD2 matches at 11 bases. CDR3 length equals 14 residues. Germline CDR1 and CDR2: MNHEY and SMNVEV (reference sequence). Trimming took 4 bases from V and 2 from J; bases not matched to a gene: 1. The CDR3, as DNA: TGTGCCAGCAGTTATAGCGGGGGGGCCTACGAGCAGTACTTC. As protein: CASSYSGGAYEQYF.

The V call is TRBV5-6, the J call TRBJ1-6, with D uncertain. Between the trimmed V and J ends, which lost 5 bases and 0 bases, there was a span of 9 bases. The CDR3 runs to 15 residues. CDR1 and CDR2 from the germline V gene are SGHDT and YYEEEE. The CDR3 coding sequence is TGTGCCAGCAGAACGGGGAGCTCCTATAATTCACCCCTCCACTTT. The encoded protein is CASRTGSSYNSPLHF.

The rearrangement joins TRBV6-1 to TRBJ2-2; D call uncertain. The V gene lost 6 bases and the J gene lost 5 bases, with 10 bases spanning the gap. The germline V gene has CDR1 MNHNS and CDR2 SASEGT. The CDR3 spans 13 residues. The CDR3 DNA sequence: TGTGCCAGCAGGAGAGGATATACCGGGGAGCTGTTTTTT. Protein product: CASRRGYTGELFF.

The chain combines TRBV5-4 with TRBJ1-2; possibly TRBD1 for D (5 bases). The CDR3 totals 17 residues. The V end was cut by 5 bases, the J end by 3 bases, with 23 bases between. In germline, CDR1 is SGHNT, CDR2 YYREEE (reference sequence). The CDR3 reads CASRFQGRQNMDYGYTF. CDR3 bases: TGTGCCAGCAGATTTCAGGGAAGACAAAACATGGACTATGGCTACACCTTC.

The V gene is TRBV6-5, the J gene TRBJ1-1; D unresolved. The CDR3 runs to 14 residues. V was pared by 5 bases and J by 4 bases, with 14 bases between. Per the germline V gene, CDR1 is MNHEY and CDR2 is SVGAGI. The DNA of the CDR3 is TGTGCCAGCAGTCGGCTTATGCCGGGCACTGAAGCTTTCTTT. Translated, it gives CASSRLMPGTEAFF.